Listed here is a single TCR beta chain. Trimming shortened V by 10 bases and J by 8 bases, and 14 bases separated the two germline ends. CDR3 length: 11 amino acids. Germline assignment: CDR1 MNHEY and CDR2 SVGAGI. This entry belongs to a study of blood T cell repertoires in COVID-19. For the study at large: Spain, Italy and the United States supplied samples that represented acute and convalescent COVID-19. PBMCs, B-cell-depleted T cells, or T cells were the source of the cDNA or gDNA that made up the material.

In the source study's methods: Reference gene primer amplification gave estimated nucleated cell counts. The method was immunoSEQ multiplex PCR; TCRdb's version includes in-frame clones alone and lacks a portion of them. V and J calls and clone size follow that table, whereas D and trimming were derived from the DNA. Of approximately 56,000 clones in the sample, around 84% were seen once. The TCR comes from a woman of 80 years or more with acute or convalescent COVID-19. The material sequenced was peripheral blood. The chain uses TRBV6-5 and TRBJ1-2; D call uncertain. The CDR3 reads CATGPRGGYTF. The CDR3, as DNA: TGTGCCACCGGGCCCAGAGGGGGCTACACCTTC.